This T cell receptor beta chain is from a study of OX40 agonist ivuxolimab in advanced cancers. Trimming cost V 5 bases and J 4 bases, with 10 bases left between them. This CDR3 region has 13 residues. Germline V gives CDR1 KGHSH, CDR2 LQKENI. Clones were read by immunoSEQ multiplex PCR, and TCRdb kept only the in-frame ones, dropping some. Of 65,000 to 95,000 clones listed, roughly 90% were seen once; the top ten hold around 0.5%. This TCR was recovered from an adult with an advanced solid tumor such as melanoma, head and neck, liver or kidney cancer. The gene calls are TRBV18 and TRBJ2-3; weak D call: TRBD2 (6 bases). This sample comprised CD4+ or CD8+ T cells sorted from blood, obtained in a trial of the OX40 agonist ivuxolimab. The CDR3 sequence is CASSASSADTQYF. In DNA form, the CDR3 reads TGTGCCAGCTCAGCATCTAGCGCAGATACGCAGTATTTT.